These 20 T cell receptor beta chains were sequenced from one sample in a study of T cell responses to AZD1222 COVID-19 vaccine. Data came from immunoSEQ multiplex PCR; TCRdb stores just in-frame clones and leaves some out. The table lists more than 95,000 clones, around 90% of them singletons. The sample in question was peripheral blood, obtained on day 0 of AZD1222 vaccination. The receptor set was obtained from an adult in good health.

This rearrangement joins TRBV7-6 to TRBJ1-3; the D is unclear. The CDR3 contains 17 residues. Trimming removed 0 bases from V and 4 bases from J, with 16 bases in between. The germline V gene encodes CDR1 SGHVS and CDR2 FNYEAQ. Here the CDR3 DNA reads TGTGCCAGCAGCTTAGCGCCGGCGGAGGTATACGGAAACACCATATATTTT. The encoded protein is CASSLAPAEVYGNTIYF.

V and J are TRBV6-2 or TRBV6-3 and TRBJ2-5; the match to TRBD1 covers 9 bases. The germline gives CDR1 MNHEY, CDR2 SVGEGT. CDR3 length: 16 residues. J was trimmed by 1 base and V by 3 bases; bases with no gene match: 6. DNA for the CDR3: TGTGCCAGCAGTTATGGACAGGGGATCAGCCAAGAGACCCAGTACTTC. This sequence encodes CASSYGQGISQETQYF.

This CDR3 reads CASTTRQGAEFNQPQHF. CDR3 DNA sequence: TGTGCCAGTACCACCCGACAGGGGGCGGAATTCAATCAGCCCCAGCATTTT. The V gene is TRBV19, the J gene TRBJ1-5; 10 bases line up with TRBD1. This CDR3 contains 17 residues. Trimming took 7 bases from V and 3 from J; bases not matched to a gene: 12. The germline CDR1 and CDR2 sequences are LNHDA and SQIVND (reference sequence).

V usage is TRBV10-3 and J usage is TRBJ1-5, with 8 positions matching TRBD1. CDR1 is ENHRY and CDR2 is SYGVKD in the germline V gene. The J segment lost 0 bases and the V segment lost 5 bases, leaving 3 bases of the junction unmatched. The CDR3 contains 15 residues. The CDR3 region has the DNA TGTGCCATCAGTAGGACAGGGAATAGCAATCAGCCCCAGCATTTT. It is translated as CAISRTGNSNQPQHF.

V and J are TRBV5-4 and TRBJ2-4; D uncertain. CDR3 length: 14 residues. Trimming took off 4 bases at V and 7 bases at J, with 15 bases between the two ends. Germline V CDR1 and CDR2: SGHNT, YYREEE (reference sequence). In DNA, the CDR3 is TGTGCCAGCAGCCCAGGCGGTGGTTCGAACATTCAGTACTTC. This sequence encodes CASSPGGGSNIQYF.

The genes are TRBV5-1 and TRBJ1-5; D is ambiguous. Trimming shortened V by 4 bases and J by 2 bases, and 10 bases separated the two germline ends. Germline CDR1 reads SGHRS; CDR2 reads YFSETQ. This CDR3 spans 14 amino acids. For the CDR3, the DNA is TGCGCCAGCAGCCCGGTCGGAGGCAATCAGCCCCAGCATTTT. As protein: CASSPVGGNQPQHF.

This clone was detected a few times. The chain links TRBV4-1 to TRBJ2-3; D might be TRBD1 or TRBD2, each matching 5 bases. V was cut by 6 bases and J by 6 bases, with 13 bases left in between. The CDR3 runs to 13 residues. Germline assignment: CDR1 MGHRA and CDR2 YSYEKL. CDR3 loop: CASRRGESDTQYF. CDR3 DNA: TGCGCCAGCAGGAGGGGAGAGTCGGATACGCAGTATTTT.

V and J are TRBV9 and TRBJ1-2; no definite D call. Germline V gene sequence: CDR1 SGDLS, CDR2 YYNGEE. V was cut by 4 bases and J by 4 bases, with 11 bases left in between. This CDR3 region has 13 residues. DNA for the CDR3: TGTGCCAGCAGCCCCCCTGCGTCCTATGGCTACACCTTC. It specifies CASSPPASYGYTF.

This clone appeared a single time. The CDR3 nucleotides read TGTGCCACCAGTGACTACCGGGACAGGGACCTCTATGGCTACACCTTC. It is translated as CATSDYRDRDLYGYTF. The chain employs TRBV24-1 and TRBJ1-2; the match to TRBD1 covers 9 bases. Germline CDR1 and CDR2: KGHDR and SFDVKD. After removal of 4 bases from V and 4 bases from J, the junction contained 9 bases not matched to a gene. This CDR3 contains 16 residues.

The V call is TRBV27, the J call TRBJ2-7; D remains unclear. V lost 4 bases and J 5 bases, leaving 12 bases between the germline ends. This CDR3 is 13 amino acids long. Germline V lookup: CDR1 MNHEY, CDR2 SMNVEV (reference sequence). This CDR3 is CASSWQASDEQYF. CDR3 coding DNA: TGTGCCAGCAGTTGGCAGGCATCAGACGAGCAGTACTTC.

The chain joins TRBV5-5 to TRBJ2-2; a possible D gene is TRBD1 (5 bases). This CDR3 region has 13 residues. The V gene lost 0 bases and the J gene lost 5 bases, with 5 bases spanning the gap. Per the germline V gene, CDR1 is SGHKS and CDR2 is YYEKEE (reference sequence). Written as DNA, the CDR3 is TGTGCCAGCAGCTTGGCAGGGACCGGGGAGCTGTTTTTT. As protein: CASSLAGTGELFF.

The genes are TRBV7-2 and TRBJ1-1, with TRBD1 matching over 7 bases. The V gene's germline CDR1 is SGHTA and CDR2 FQGNSA. This CDR3 contains 15 residues. Trimming cost V 5 bases and J 4 bases; bases outside gene matches: 10. The CDR3 coding sequence is TGTGCCAGCAGCCTCATGACAGGGTTTGGCACTGAAGCTTTCTTT. The encoded protein is CASSLMTGFGTEAFF.

CDR3 residues: CASSGGGRPNYGYTF. The CDR3 region has the DNA TGTGCCAGCAGCGGAGGGGGCCGTCCTAACTATGGCTACACCTTC. The chain is built from TRBV9 and TRBJ1-2; 7 bases are shared with TRBD1. This CDR3 spans 15 amino acids. The junction had 5 bases not matched to a gene; V was cut back by 3 bases and J by 0 bases. CDR1 and CDR2 from the germline V gene are SGDLS and YYNGEE.

V gene TRBV7-9 combines with J gene TRBJ1-1; D gene ambiguous. V gave up 6 bases and J gave up 4 bases, with 15 bases separating them. Germline CDR1 and CDR2: SEHNR and FQNEAQ (reference sequence). The CDR3 loop spans 14 amino acids. The CDR3 coding sequence is TGTGCCAGCAGTCGGGAGTCGGCAGGCACTGAAGCTTTCTTT. Translation gives CASSRESAGTEAFF.

The rearrangement uses TRBV2 and TRBJ1-2; D is ambiguous. Germline V gene sequence: CDR1 SNHLY, CDR2 FYNNEI. V lost 9 bases and J 8 bases, leaving 16 bases between the germline ends. This CDR3 is built from 12 residues. CDR3 coding DNA: TGTGCCAGTCCGAGGGTGGCCCAGGGCTACACCTTC. Protein: CASPRVAQGYTF.

The V gene is TRBV12-5, the J gene TRBJ1-3, with 10 bases fitting TRBD1. With V trimmed by 3 bases and J by 3 bases, 2 bases remained unmatched. CDR1 and CDR2 (germline): LGHNT, FRNRAP. The CDR3 sequence is 15 residues long. CDR3 sequence (DNA): TGTGCTAGTGGTTTCGGGACAGGGGTTGGAAACACCATATATTTT. Translated: CASGFGTGVGNTIYF.

V gene TRBV13 combines with J gene TRBJ2-5; maybe TRBD2 (7 bases). Germline assignment: CDR1 PRHDT and CDR2 FYEKMQ (reference sequence). The CDR3 sequence is 15 residues long. The germline V and J ends were trimmed by 3 bases and 1 base, with 12 bases remaining between them. CDR3 loop: CASSLSGGAQETQYF. Written as DNA, the CDR3 is TGTGCCAGCAGCTTGAGTGGGGGGGCCCAAGAGACCCAGTACTTC.

The J gene is TRBJ1-3, the V gene TRBV2; tentatively, D is TRBD1 (6 bases). V lost 6 bases and J 0 bases, leaving 12 bases between the germline ends. Germline CDR1 SNHLY, CDR2 FYNNEI. The CDR3 has 15 amino acids. This CDR3 is CASRGTSISGNTIYF. In DNA, the CDR3 is TGTGCCAGCAGGGGGACAAGCATCTCTGGAAACACCATATATTTT.

The gene calls are TRBV19 and TRBJ2-7; the D is unclear. The V and J ends lost 1 base and 6 bases respectively, with 7 bases between them. Germline V CDR1 and CDR2: LNHDA, SQIVND (reference sequence). The CDR3 has 12 amino acids. The CDR3 DNA reads as TGTGCCAGTAGTATAGCCCCCGGCGAGCAGTACTTC. Translating it yields CASSIAPGEQYF.

This sequence joins TRBV12-5 and TRBJ2-1; 8 nucleotides match TRBD2. This CDR3 region has 14 residues. V dropped 1 base and J dropped 5; count of bases not matched to a gene: 1. CDR1 is LGHNT, CDR2 FRNRAP, per germline. CDR3 sequence: CASGLGREDNEQFF. Here the CDR3 DNA reads TGTGCTAGTGGTTTGGGGCGGGAGGACAATGAGCAGTTCTTC.